The 25 T cell receptor beta chains in this list originate from one sample, sequenced in a study of shared clonotypes between healthy human individuals. The table came from immunoSEQ multiplex PCR; TCRdb's copy has only in-frame clones and leaves some out. Here the sample spans some 2,000,000 clones, around 95% being singletons. Sequencing was performed on naive CD4+ T cells sorted from blood. Described subset: CD45RA+ positively selected. The source is a man aged 18 to 29 in good health.

V and J are TRBV5-3 and TRBJ1-1, with 7 bases identical to TRBD1. TRBV5-3 is known as an ORF, though its function is uncertain. V lost 0 bases to trimming and J lost 0 bases; unmatched junction nucleotides: 11. The CDR3 runs to 18 residues. The CDR3 sequence: CARSLVCRQGLMNTEAFF. The CDR3, as DNA: TGTGCCAGAAGCTTGGTGTGTCGACAGGGACTCATGAACACTGAAGCTTTCTTT.

The chain joins TRBV7-2 to TRBJ2-2, with D possibly matching TRBD1 (5 bases). CDR3 size: 12 residues. Deletions cut 6 bases from V and 6 bases from J, with 8 bases between. The germline V gene encodes CDR1 SGHTA and CDR2 FQGNSA. In DNA, the CDR3 is TGTGCCAGCAGTAAGACAGCCGGGGAGCTGTTTTTT. It translates to CASSKTAGELFF.

The V gene is TRBV5-6, the J gene TRBJ1-1; weak D call: TRBD1 (5 bases). V dropped 4 bases and J dropped 0 bases, with 7 bases sitting between them. Germline V gene sequence: CDR1 SGHDT, CDR2 YYEEEE. The CDR3 covers 13 residues. The CDR3 nucleotides are TGTGCCAGCAGCAGACAGATGAACACTGAAGCTTTCTTT. Translating it yields CASSRQMNTEAFF.

The genes are TRBV18 and TRBJ2-3; TRBD2 is a possible D gene (5 bases). The V end lost 2 bases, the J end lost 1 base, and 13 bases lay between the germline ends. This CDR3 spans 16 amino acids. The germline V gene encodes CDR1 KGHSH and CDR2 LQKENI. Written as DNA, the CDR3 is TGTGCCAGCTCACCAGGAATAGCGATCCGCACAGATACGCAGTATTTT. Encoded protein: CASSPGIAIRTDTQYF.

The chain links TRBV21-1 to TRBJ1-2. TRBV21-1 is listed as a pseudogene. CDR3 length: 15 amino acids. The CDR3 spells CASSKAGILNYGYTF. CDR3 in DNA: TGTGCCAGCAGCAAAGCAGGCATCCTTAACTATGGCTACACCTTC.

Note on this clone: This specimen includes other DNA sequences encoding the same CDR3. The rearrangement uses TRBV4-3 and TRBJ1-3; 8 positions agree with TRBD1. V shed 3 bases and J 0 bases; nucleotides not matched to a gene: 4. This CDR3 has 16 amino acids. Germline V gene sequence: CDR1 LGHNA, CDR2 YSLEER. This chain's CDR3 is CASSQGQAGSGNTIYF. In DNA, the CDR3 is TGCGCCAGCAGCCAGGGACAGGCAGGCTCTGGAAACACCATATATTTT.

The V and J genes are TRBV30 and TRBJ1-1, with 7 bases fitting TRBD1. With 1 base clipped from V and 4 bases from J, the junction kept 6 bases outside the gene matches. The CDR3 extends over 14 amino acids. CDR1 and CDR2 (germline): GTSNPN, SVGIG (reference sequence). CDR3 sequence reads: CAWSGRQGGTEAFF. In nucleotides, the CDR3 is TGTGCCTGGAGTGGCCGACAGGGCGGCACTGAAGCTTTCTTT.

A note on this clone: The same CDR3 can be traced to other DNA sequences in this sample. The V gene is TRBV30, the J gene TRBJ2-7; D unresolved. The CDR3 has 11 amino acids. The germline V gene has CDR1 GTSNPN and CDR2 SVGIG (reference sequence). V shed 0 bases and J shed 7 bases, with 7 bases lying between them. The CDR3 sequence is CAWSVTGEQYF. The CDR3 DNA reads as TGTGCCTGGAGTGTGACCGGGGAGCAGTACTTC.

V and J are TRBV19 and TRBJ1-2; a possible D gene is TRBD1 (6 bases). The V end was cut by 1 base, the J end by 0 bases, with 21 bases between. This CDR3 is built from 19 residues. The germline CDR1 and CDR2 sequences are LNHDA and SQIVND (reference sequence). The CDR3 region has the DNA TGTGCCAGTAGTATAGGAAGACAGATTGGGGGACAACCTAACTATGGCTACACCTTC. It specifies CASSIGRQIGGQPNYGYTF.

CDR3 residues: CASSEDRNSPLHF. In nucleotides, the CDR3 is TGCGCCAGCAGTGAGGATCGGAATTCACCCCTCCACTTT. The J gene is TRBJ1-6, the V gene TRBV10-2; D is uncertain. V gave up 2 bases and J gave up 7 bases, with 6 bases separating them. This CDR3 is 13 amino acids long. Germline CDR1 reads WSHSY; CDR2 reads SAAADI.

The chain combines TRBV5-1 with TRBJ1-6; D is possibly TRBD1 (6 bases). Germline CDR1 and CDR2: SGHRS and YFSETQ. The V gene lost 4 bases and the J gene lost 7 bases, with 15 bases spanning the gap. The CDR3 contains 15 residues. The CDR3 is CASSVQPGQNSPLHF. The DNA of the CDR3 is TGCGCCAGCAGCGTCCAACCTGGACAGAATTCACCCCTCCACTTT.

The chain combines TRBV7-9 with TRBJ1-1, with D unclear. CDR1 and CDR2 from the germline V gene are SEHNR and FQNEAQ (reference sequence). V was cut by 3 bases and J by 0 bases, with 8 bases left in between. The length of the CDR3 is 14 residues. CDR3 nucleotides: TGTGCCAGCAGCTTTCACGGAATGAACACTGAAGCTTTCTTT. Its protein is CASSFHGMNTEAFF.

With regard to this clone: At the DNA level, this CDR3 is encoded by other sequences in the same sample as well. The CDR3 region is CASSPDRASTGELFF. The CDR3, as DNA: TGCGCCAGCAGCCCCGACAGGGCGTCCACCGGGGAGCTGTTTTTT. The rearrangement joins TRBV5-1 to TRBJ2-2; TRBD1 matches 7 bases. Trimming cost V 4 bases and J 4 bases; bases outside gene matches: 7. The CDR3 loop spans 15 amino acids. CDR1 SGHRS and CDR2 YFSETQ come from the germline V gene.

This clone has ten or more counts. At the DNA level, this CDR3 is encoded by other sequences in the same sample as well. V is TRBV30 and J is TRBJ2-7, with 7 nucleotides matching TRBD2. The CDR3 totals 12 residues. Per the germline V gene, CDR1 is GTSNPN and CDR2 is SVGIG (reference sequence). Unmatched junction bases numbered 3, after V lost 5 bases and J lost 2 bases. The CDR3 nucleotides are TGTGCCTGGTCGGGGGGTCCCTACGAGCAGTACTTC. It codes for CAWSGGPYEQYF.

The chain joins TRBV7-8 to TRBJ2-3; D might be TRBD2 (6 bases). V lost 5 bases and J 6 bases, leaving 18 bases between the germline ends. There are 15 residues in the CDR3. Germline V gives CDR1 SGHVS, CDR2 FQNEAQ. CDR3 nucleotides: TGTGCCAGCAGCCGAGGAGGGGTTCGCTTGGATACGCAGTATTTT. It is translated as CASSRGGVRLDTQYF.

The V gene is TRBV5-4, the J gene TRBJ2-7; D is perhaps TRBD1 (5 bases). V shed 3 bases and J shed 1 base, with 14 bases lying between them. CDR1 SGHNT and CDR2 YYREEE come from the germline V gene (reference sequence). This CDR3 contains 15 residues. CDR3 sequence (DNA): TGTGCCAGCAGCTCGGTCATGGACACGTCCTACGAGCAGTACTTC. Residues: CASSSVMDTSYEQYF. Combining the CDR3 with reference TRBV5-4 and TRBJ2-7 gives the whole variable domain ETGVTQSPTHLIKTRGQQVTLRCSSQSGHNTVSWYQQALGQGPQFIFQYYREEENGRGNFPPRFSGLQFPNYSSELNVNALELDDSALYLCASSSVMDTSYEQYFGPGTRLTVT.

This clone was detected a few times. The chain has TRBV19 and TRBJ1-2; D perhaps matches TRBD1 (5 bases). CDR3 length: 13 residues. V gave up 2 bases and J gave up 4 bases, with 8 bases separating them. Germline loops: CDR1 LNHDA, CDR2 SQIVND (reference sequence). The CDR3, as DNA: TGTGCCAGTAGTATACAGGGAAGCTATGGCTACACCTTC. This encodes CASSIQGSYGYTF.

The J gene is TRBJ2-7, the V gene TRBV7-2; 8 bases agree with TRBD1. Germline values: CDR1 SGHTA, CDR2 FQGNSA. The CDR3 runs to 15 residues. With 0 bases clipped from V and 5 bases from J, the junction kept 6 bases outside the gene matches. CDR3 bases: TGTGCCAGCAGCTTAGCTGCAGGGGGCATCGACGAGCAGTACTTC. Translating it yields CASSLAAGGIDEQYF.

The rearrangement joins TRBV9 to TRBJ2-2, with 11 bases matching TRBD2. V shed 4 bases, J shed 0 bases, and the junction held 8 bases outside the gene matches. Germline lookup yields CDR1 SGDLS and CDR2 YYNGEE. The CDR3 runs 18 residues. The CDR3: CASSIGLAGTANTGELFF. CDR3 nucleotides: TGTGCCAGCAGCATTGGACTAGCGGGTACTGCGAACACCGGGGAGCTGTTTTTT. The full variable domain, rest sourced from reference TRBV9 and TRBJ2-2, is DSGVTQTPKHLITATGQRVTLRCSPRSGDLSVYWYQQSLDQGLQFLIQYYNGEERAKGNILERFSAQQFPDLHSELNLSSLELGDSALYFCASSIGLAGTANTGELFFGEGSRLTVL.

This chain connects TRBV28 to TRBJ1-1; 7 bases fit TRBD1. CDR1 and CDR2 from the germline V gene are MDHEN and SYDVKM. The CDR3 is 12 amino acids. The junction had 10 bases not matched to a gene; V was cut back by 10 bases and J by 8 bases. CDR3 sequence (DNA): TGTGCCACCATAACCGAGACAGGGGAAGCTTTCTTT. This codes for CATITETGEAFF. Variable domain in full (rest from reference TRBV28 and TRBJ1-1): DVKVTQSSRYLVKRTGEKVFLECVQDMDHENMFWYRQDPGLGLRLIYFSYDVKMKEKGDIPEGYSVSREKKERFSLILESASTNQTSMYLCATITETGEAFFGQGTRLTVV.

The CDR3 spells CASRETGTGGSPLHF. The DNA for the CDR3 is TGTGCCAGTAGGGAGACCGGGACAGGAGGATCACCCCTCCACTTT. This sequence joins TRBV19 and TRBJ1-6; 8 bases match TRBD1. With V trimmed by 6 bases and J by 10 bases, 11 bases remained unmatched. This CDR3 region has 15 residues. The V gene's germline CDR1 is LNHDA and CDR2 SQIVND (reference sequence).

The CDR3 region has the DNA TGTGCCTGGAGCTCCCTCGGATCCTCTGGAAACACCATATATTTT. Protein sequence: CAWSSLGSSGNTIYF. This sequence joins TRBV30 and TRBJ1-3; D gene ambiguous. CDR1 and CDR2 from the germline V gene are GTSNPN and SVGIG (reference sequence). The CDR3 consists of 15 residues. Trimming pared 3 bases from V and 0 bases from J, leaving 12 bases between.

To note about this clone: In the same sample, other DNA sequences code for this CDR3. This sequence joins TRBV9 and TRBJ2-5; D remains unclear. Trimming left V 0 bases short and J 4 bases short, with 13 bases between. The CDR3 runs 15 residues. The germline gives CDR1 SGDLS, CDR2 YYNGEE. The CDR3 nucleotides are TGTGCCAGCAGCGTAGCGCTGGGCGCGCGAGAGACCCAGTACTTC. Translating it yields CASSVALGARETQYF. The full variable domain, rest sourced from reference TRBV9 and TRBJ2-5, is DSGVTQTPKHLITATGQRVTLRCSPRSGDLSVYWYQQSLDQGLQFLIQYYNGEERAKGNILERFSAQQFPDLHSELNLSSLELGDSALYFCASSVALGARETQYFGPGTRLLVL.

The chain's CDR3 is CATSRDEGAVITDTQYF. In nucleotides, the CDR3 is TGTGCCACCAGCAGAGATGAGGGAGCGGTGATCACAGATACGCAGTATTTT. The chain has TRBV15 and TRBJ2-3, with D perhaps matching TRBD2 (5 bases). Germline V CDR1 and CDR2: LNHNV, YYDKDF (reference sequence). Trimming left V 0 bases short and J 2 bases short, with 15 bases between. This CDR3 comprises 17 residues. Full variable domain (outside the CDR3, taken from reference TRBV15 and TRBJ2-3): DAMVIQNPRYQVTQFGKPVTLSCSQTLNHNVMYWYQQKSSQAPKLLFHYYDKDFNNEADTPDNFQSRRPNTSFCFLDIRSPGLGDTAMYLCATSRDEGAVITDTQYFGPGTRLTVL.

Only a few counts were recorded for this clone. This chain uses TRBV4-1 with TRBJ1-2; no clear D. Between the trimmed V and J ends, which lost 2 bases and 4 bases, there was a span of 5 bases. Germline V gives CDR1 MGHRA, CDR2 YSYEKL. The length of the CDR3 is 12 residues. Here the CDR3 reads CASSQSTYGYTF. CDR3 sequence (DNA): TGCGCCAGCAGCCAAAGCACCTATGGCTACACCTTC.